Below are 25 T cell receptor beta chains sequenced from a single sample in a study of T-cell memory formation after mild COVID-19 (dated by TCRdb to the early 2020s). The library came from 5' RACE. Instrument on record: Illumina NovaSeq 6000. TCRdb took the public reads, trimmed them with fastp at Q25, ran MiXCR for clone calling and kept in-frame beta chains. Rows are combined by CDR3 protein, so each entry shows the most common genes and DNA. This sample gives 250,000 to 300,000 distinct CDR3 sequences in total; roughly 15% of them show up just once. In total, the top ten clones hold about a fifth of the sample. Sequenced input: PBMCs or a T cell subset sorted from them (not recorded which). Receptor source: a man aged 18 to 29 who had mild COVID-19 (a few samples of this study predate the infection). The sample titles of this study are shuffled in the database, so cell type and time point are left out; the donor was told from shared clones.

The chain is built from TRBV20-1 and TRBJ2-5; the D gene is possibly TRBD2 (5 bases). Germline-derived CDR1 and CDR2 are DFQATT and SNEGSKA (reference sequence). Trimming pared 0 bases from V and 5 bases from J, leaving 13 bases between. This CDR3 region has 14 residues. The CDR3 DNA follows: TGCAGTGCTAGAGATGTGACGACGGGGGAGACCCAGTACTTC. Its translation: CSARDVTTGETQYF.

The CDR3 nucleotides read TGTGCCAGCAGCTTGGATGCGAACACAGATACGCAGTATTTT. It yields the protein CASSLDANTDTQYF. This chain connects TRBV5-6 to TRBJ2-3; no clear D. The CDR3 has 14 amino acids. Trimming stripped 0 bases from V and 2 bases from J, with 7 bases between. Germline V gene data show CDR1 as SGHDT and CDR2 as YYEEEE.

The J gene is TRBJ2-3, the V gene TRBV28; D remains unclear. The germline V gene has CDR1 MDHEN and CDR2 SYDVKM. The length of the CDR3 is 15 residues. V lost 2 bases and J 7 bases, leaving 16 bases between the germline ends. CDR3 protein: CASSLSLVAWNTQYF. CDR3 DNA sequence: TGTGCCAGCAGTTTAAGTCTAGTGGCGTGGAATACGCAGTATTTT.

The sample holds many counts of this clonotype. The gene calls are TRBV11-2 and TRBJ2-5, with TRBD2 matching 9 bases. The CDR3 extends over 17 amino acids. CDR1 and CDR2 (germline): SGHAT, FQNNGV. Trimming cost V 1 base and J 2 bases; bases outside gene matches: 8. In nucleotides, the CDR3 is TGTGCCAGCAGCTTAGTACCAGCGGGGGGTTGGCAAGAGACCCAGTACTTC. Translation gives CASSLVPAGGWQETQYF.

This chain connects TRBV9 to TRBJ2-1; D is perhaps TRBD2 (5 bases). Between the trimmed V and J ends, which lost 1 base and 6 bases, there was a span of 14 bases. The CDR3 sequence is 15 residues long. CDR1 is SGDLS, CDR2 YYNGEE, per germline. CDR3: CASSVTPGLSNEQFF. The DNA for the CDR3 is TGTGCCAGCAGCGTAACCCCCGGACTGTCCAATGAGCAGTTCTTC.

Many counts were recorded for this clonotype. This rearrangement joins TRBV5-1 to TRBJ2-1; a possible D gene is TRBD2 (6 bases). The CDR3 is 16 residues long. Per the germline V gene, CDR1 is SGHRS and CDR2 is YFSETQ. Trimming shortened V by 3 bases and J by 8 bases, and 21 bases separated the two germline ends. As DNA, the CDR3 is TGCGCCAGCAGCTGGACGCCTAGCGAGAAGAAGGATGAGCAGTTCTTC. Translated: CASSWTPSEKKDEQFF.

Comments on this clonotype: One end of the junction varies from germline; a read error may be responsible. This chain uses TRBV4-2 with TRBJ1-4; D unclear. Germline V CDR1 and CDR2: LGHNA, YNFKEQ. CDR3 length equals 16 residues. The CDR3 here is CASIQDYAATNEKLFF. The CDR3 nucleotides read TGTGCCAGCATCCAAGATTATGCTGCAACTAATGAAAAACTGTTTTTT.

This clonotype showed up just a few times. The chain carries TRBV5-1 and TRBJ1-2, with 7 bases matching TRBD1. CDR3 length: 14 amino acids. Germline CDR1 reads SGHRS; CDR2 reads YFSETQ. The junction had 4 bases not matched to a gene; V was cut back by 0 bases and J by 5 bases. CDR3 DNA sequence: TGCGCCAGCAGCTTGGGGGACAGCCGGTATGGCTACACCTTC. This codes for CASSLGDSRYGYTF.

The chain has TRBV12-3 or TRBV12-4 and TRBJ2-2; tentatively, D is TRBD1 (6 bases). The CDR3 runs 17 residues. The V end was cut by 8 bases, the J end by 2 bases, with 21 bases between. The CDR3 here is CASQFIGQTLNTGELFF. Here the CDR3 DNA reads TGTGCCAGCCAATTTATAGGACAGACATTAAACACCGGGGAGCTGTTTTTT.

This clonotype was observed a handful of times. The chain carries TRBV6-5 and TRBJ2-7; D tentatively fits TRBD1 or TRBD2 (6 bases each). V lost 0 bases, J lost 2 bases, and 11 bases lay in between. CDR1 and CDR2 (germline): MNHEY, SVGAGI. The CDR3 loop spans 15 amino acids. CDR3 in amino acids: CASSYSAGEAYEQYF. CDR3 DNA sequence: TGTGCCAGCAGTTACTCGGCAGGGGAGGCCTACGAGCAGTACTTC.

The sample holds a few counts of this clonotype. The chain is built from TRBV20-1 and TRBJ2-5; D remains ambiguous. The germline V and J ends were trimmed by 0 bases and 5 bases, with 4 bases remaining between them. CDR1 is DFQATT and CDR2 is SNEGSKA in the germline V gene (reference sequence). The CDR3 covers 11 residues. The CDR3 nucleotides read TGCAGTGCTAGAGAGTTCGAGACCCAGTACTTC. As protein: CSAREFETQYF.

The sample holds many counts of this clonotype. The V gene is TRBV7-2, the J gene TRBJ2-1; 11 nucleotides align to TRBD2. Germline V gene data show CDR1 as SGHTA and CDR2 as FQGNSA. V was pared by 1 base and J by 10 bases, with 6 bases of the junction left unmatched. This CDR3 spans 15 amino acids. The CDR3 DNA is TGTGCCAGCAGCTTAGAGGCTAGCGGGGGGCCGGAGCAGTTCTTC. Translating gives CASSLEASGGPEQFF. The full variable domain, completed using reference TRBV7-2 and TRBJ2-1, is GAGVSQSPSNKVTEKGKDVELRCDPISGHTALYWYRQSLGQGLEFLIYFQGNSAPDKSGLPSDRFSAERTGGSVSTLTIQRTQQEDSAVYLCASSLEASGGPEQFFGPGTRLTVL.

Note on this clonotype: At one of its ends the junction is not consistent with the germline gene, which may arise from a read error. In DNA form, the CDR3 reads TGCTATTCGAGGACAGCGAGCTCCTATAATTCACCCCTCCACTTT. Amino acid sequence: CYSRTASSYNSPLHF. The chain uses TRBV15 and TRBJ1-6; D is perhaps TRBD1 (6 bases). The germline gives CDR1 LNHNV, CDR2 YYDKDF (reference sequence). The CDR3 is 15 residues long.

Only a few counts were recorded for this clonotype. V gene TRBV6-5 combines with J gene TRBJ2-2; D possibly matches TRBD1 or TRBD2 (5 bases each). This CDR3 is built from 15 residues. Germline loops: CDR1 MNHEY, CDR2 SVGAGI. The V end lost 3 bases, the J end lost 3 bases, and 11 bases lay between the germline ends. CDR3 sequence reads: CASSYVVGDTGELFF. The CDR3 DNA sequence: TGTGCCAGCAGTTATGTTGTGGGGGACACCGGGGAGCTGTTTTTT.

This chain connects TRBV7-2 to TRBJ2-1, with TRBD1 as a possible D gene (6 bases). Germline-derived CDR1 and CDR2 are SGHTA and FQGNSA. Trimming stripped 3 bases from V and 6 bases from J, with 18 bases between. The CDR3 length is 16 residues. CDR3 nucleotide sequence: TGTGCCAGCAGCTTGGGTCCCCAGGGGCTGGGCAATGAGCAGTTCTTC. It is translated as CASSLGPQGLGNEQFF.

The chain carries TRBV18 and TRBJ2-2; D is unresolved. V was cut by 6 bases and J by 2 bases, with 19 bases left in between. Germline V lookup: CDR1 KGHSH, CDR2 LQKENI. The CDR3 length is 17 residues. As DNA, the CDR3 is TGTGCCAGCTCGCTCACACATCAGTCCCTAAACACCGGGGAGCTGTTTTTT. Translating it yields CASSLTHQSLNTGELFF.

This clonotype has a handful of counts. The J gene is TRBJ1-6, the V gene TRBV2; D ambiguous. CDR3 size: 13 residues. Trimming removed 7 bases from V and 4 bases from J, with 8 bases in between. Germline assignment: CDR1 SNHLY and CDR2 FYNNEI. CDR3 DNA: TGTGCCAGCAAGTCAGATTATAATTCACCCCTCCACTTT. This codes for CASKSDYNSPLHF.

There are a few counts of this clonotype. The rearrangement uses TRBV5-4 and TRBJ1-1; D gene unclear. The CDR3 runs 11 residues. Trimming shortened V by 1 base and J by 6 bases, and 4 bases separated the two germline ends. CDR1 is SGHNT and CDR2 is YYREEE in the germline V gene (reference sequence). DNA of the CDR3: TGTGCCAGCAGCTTGAGGGCTGAAGCTTTCTTT. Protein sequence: CASSLRAEAFF.

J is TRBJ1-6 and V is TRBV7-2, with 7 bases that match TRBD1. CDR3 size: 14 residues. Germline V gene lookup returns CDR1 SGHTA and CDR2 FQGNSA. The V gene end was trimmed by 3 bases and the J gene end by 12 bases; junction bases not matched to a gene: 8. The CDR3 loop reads CASSFRDRWKPLHF. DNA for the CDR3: TGTGCCAGCAGCTTCCGGGACAGATGGAAACCCCTCCACTTT.

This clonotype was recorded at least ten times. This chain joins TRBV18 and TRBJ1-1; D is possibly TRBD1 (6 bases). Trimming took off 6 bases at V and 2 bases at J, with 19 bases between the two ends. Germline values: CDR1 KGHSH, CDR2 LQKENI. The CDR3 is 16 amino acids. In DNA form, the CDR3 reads TGTGCCAGCTCCCCGAACCGGGGGCTTACAAACACTGAAGCTTTCTTT. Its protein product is CASSPNRGLTNTEAFF.

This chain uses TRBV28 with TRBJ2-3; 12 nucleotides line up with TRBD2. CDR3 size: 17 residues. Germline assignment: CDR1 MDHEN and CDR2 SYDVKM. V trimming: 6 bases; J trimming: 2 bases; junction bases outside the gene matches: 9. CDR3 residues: CASRWTSGKIFTDTQYF. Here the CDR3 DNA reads TGTGCCAGCAGGTGGACTAGCGGGAAGATCTTCACAGATACGCAGTATTTT.

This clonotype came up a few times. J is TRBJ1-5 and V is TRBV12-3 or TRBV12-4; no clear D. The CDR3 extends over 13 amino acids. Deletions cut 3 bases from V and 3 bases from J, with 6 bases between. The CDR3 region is CASSLGINQPQHF. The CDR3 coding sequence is TGTGCCAGCAGTTTGGGGATCAATCAGCCCCAGCATTTT.

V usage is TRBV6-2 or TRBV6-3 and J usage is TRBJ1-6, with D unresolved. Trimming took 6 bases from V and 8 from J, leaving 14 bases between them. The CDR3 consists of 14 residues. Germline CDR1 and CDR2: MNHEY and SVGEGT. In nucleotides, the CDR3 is TGTGCCAGCAGCCTCGACCTGCACTATTCACCCCTCCACTTT. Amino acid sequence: CASSLDLHYSPLHF.

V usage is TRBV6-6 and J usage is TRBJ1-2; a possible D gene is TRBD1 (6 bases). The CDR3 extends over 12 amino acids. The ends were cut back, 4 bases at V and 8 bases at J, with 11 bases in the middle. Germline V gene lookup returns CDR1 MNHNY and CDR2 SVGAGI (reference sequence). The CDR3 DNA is TGTGCCAGCAGTTCAGGGGTTCGAGGCTACACCTTC. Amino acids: CASSSGVRGYTF.

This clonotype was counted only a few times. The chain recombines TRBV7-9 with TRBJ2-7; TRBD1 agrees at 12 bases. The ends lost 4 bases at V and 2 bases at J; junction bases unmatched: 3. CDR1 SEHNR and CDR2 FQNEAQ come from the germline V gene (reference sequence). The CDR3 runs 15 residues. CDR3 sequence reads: CASSSGTGGPYEQYF. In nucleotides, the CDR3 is TGTGCCAGCAGCTCCGGGACAGGGGGCCCCTACGAGCAGTACTTC.